The T cell receptor (beta chain) described here comes from a study of blood T cell repertoires in COVID-19. The overall study: Specimens from acute and convalescent COVID-19 originated in the United States, Italy and Spain.

Libraries were prepared by immunoSEQ multiplex PCR; TCRdb keeps only in-frame clonotypes and omits some of them. This sample carries about 200,000 clones, nearly 90% of them seen once, and the ten largest clones take roughly 21%. The CDR3 length is 18 residues. Germline values: CDR1 SGHDN, CDR2 FVKESK. Trimming took off 0 bases at V and 8 bases at J, with 20 bases between the two ends. Material: peripheral blood. J is TRBJ1-6 and V is TRBV14; unclear D gene. The TCR comes from a man aged 55 to 70 with active or convalescent COVID-19. The CDR3 protein is CASSQDPVRPSRHSPLHF. DNA for the CDR3: TGTGCCAGCAGCCAAGATCCAGTGAGACCGTCGAGGCATTCACCCCTCCACTTT.